These 26 T cell receptor beta chains share one sample of origin, sequenced in a study of CD8+ T cells in alopecia areata. The treatment: oral pan-JAK inhibitor, 5-10 mg twice daily. After isolation, RNA underwent reverse transcription to generate cDNA as the sequencing template. The repertoire was sequenced with immunoSEQ multiplex PCR; TCRdb's copy has only in-frame clones and lacks some. The table shows 200,000 to 250,000 clones, with less than 45% occurring only once. The source was CD4+ T cells sorted from blood, collected between weeks 30 and 35, from a patient treated with tofacitinib. The receptors derive from a human donor with alopecia areata.

This clone was seen a few times. The gene calls are TRBV6-6 and TRBJ2-5; 12 bases match TRBD2. Germline V gene sequence: CDR1 MNHNY, CDR2 SVGAGI (reference sequence). There are 15 residues in the CDR3. V dropped 4 bases and J dropped 5; count of bases not matched to a gene: 5. The CDR3 DNA reads TGTGCCAGCAGTTCCTCTAGCGGGAGGGCCGAGACCCAGTACTTC. It encodes CASSSSSGRAETQYF.

A few counts support this clone. The rearrangement uses TRBV15 and TRBJ2-1; 7 bases map to TRBD1. Germline loops: CDR1 LNHNV, CDR2 YYDKDF (reference sequence). This CDR3 is built from 15 residues. With V trimmed by 5 bases and J by 6 bases, 10 bases remained unmatched. The CDR3 bases are TGTGCCACCAGCCGGGGACAGAGTCCATCCAATGAGCAGTTCTTC. Translation: CATSRGQSPSNEQFF.

The rearrangement joins TRBV30 to TRBJ2-3; 10 bases are shared with TRBD2. Germline V lookup: CDR1 GTSNPN, CDR2 SVGIG (reference sequence). This CDR3 region has 14 residues. Unmatched junction bases numbered 10, after V lost 7 bases and J lost 6 bases. Here the CDR3 reads CAYASGGASDTQYF. The CDR3 DNA follows: TGTGCCTACGCCAGCGGGGGGGCCAGTGATACGCAGTATTTT. The complete variable domain, with remaining parts taken from reference TRBV30 and TRBJ2-3, reads SQTIHQWPATLVQPVGSPLSLECTVEGTSNPNLYWYRQAAGRGLQLLFYSVGIGQISSEVPQNLSASRPQDRQFILSSKKLLLSDSGFYLCAYASGGASDTQYFGPGTRLTVL.

This chain connects TRBV29-1 to TRBJ1-5, with D uncertain. The germline gives CDR1 SQVTM, CDR2 ANQGSEA. V was clipped by 4 bases and J by 2 bases, with 9 bases between them. The CDR3 runs 13 residues. CDR3 protein: CSVVVDGNQPQHF. In nucleotides, the CDR3 is TGCAGCGTTGTGGTGGATGGCAATCAGCCCCAGCATTTT.

The gene calls are TRBV6-4 and TRBJ2-2, with D perhaps matching TRBD1 (6 bases). Per the germline V gene, CDR1 is MRHNA and CDR2 is SNTAGT. The CDR3 has 14 amino acids. V shed 3 bases and J shed 7 bases, with 12 bases lying between them. The CDR3 spells CASSENRASGELFF. The CDR3 nucleotides read TGTGCCAGCAGTGAGAACAGGGCGAGCGGGGAGCTGTTTTTT.

V is TRBV6-5 and J is TRBJ1-2; 12 bases agree with TRBD1. The trim removed 6 bases at V and 5 bases at J, leaving 4 bases unmatched. Germline CDR1 MNHEY, CDR2 SVGAGI. The CDR3 runs 14 residues. CDR3 amino acids: CASSLGQGAYGYTF. CDR3 bases: TGTGCCAGCAGCCTGGGACAGGGGGCGTATGGCTACACCTTC.

This clone was counted a few times. This chain links TRBV7-3 with TRBJ1-1, with 9 bases fitting TRBD1. The germline gives CDR1 SGHTA, CDR2 FQGTGA. J lost 0 bases, V lost 5 bases, and 4 bases had no gene match. The CDR3 covers 15 residues. This chain's CDR3 is CASSPRTGVNTEAFF. In nucleotides, the CDR3 is TGTGCCAGCAGCCCACGGACAGGGGTGAACACTGAAGCTTTCTTT.

This clone was counted only a few times. This chain uses TRBV29-1 with TRBJ1-2, with a weak D call TRBD1 (6 bases). In germline, CDR1 is SQVTM, CDR2 ANQGSEA. Deletions cut 6 bases from V and 3 bases from J, with 11 bases between. The CDR3 spans 12 residues. CDR3 DNA: TGCAGCGTGGCGACAGGTCACTATGGCTACACCTTC. It specifies CSVATGHYGYTF.

The J gene is TRBJ1-2, the V gene TRBV12-5, with 8 bases fitting TRBD1. The CDR3 has 13 amino acids. The V segment lost 6 bases and the J segment 4 bases; nucleotides outside the gene matches: 4. CDR1 and CDR2 from the germline V gene are LGHNT and FRNRAP. The CDR3 reads CASGPTGGYGYTF. Here the CDR3 DNA reads TGTGCTAGTGGCCCAACAGGGGGCTATGGCTACACCTTC.

The rearrangement links TRBV19 to TRBJ1-4; D unclear. Germline V gene data show CDR1 as LNHDA and CDR2 as SQIVND (reference sequence). This CDR3 spans 13 amino acids. The V end was cut by 5 bases, the J end by 8 bases, with 12 bases between. CDR3 in amino acids: CASSGQVKEKLFF. For the CDR3, the DNA is TGTGCCAGTAGTGGGCAGGTTAAGGAAAAACTGTTTTTT.

This clone was detected only a few times. The V call is TRBV30, the J call TRBJ1-1; D is possibly TRBD1 (5 bases). Germline V CDR1 and CDR2: GTSNPN, SVGIG (reference sequence). Trimming cost V 2 bases and J 4 bases, with 14 bases left between them. This CDR3 has 14 residues. This CDR3 reads CAWSSRQLPTEAFF. The CDR3 bases are TGTGCCTGGAGTAGTCGACAGTTGCCCACTGAAGCTTTCTTT.

This clone was seen more than once but under ten times. This chain links TRBV7-9 with TRBJ2-3, with TRBD2 identical over 13 bases. Germline V CDR1 and CDR2: SEHNR, FQNEAQ (reference sequence). The CDR3 is made up of 17 amino acids. V lost 5 bases, J lost 6 bases, and 11 bases stayed unmatched. The CDR3, as DNA: TGTGCCAGCAGCCCCCGGACTAGCGGGAGAATAGCCGATACGCAGTATTTT. It is translated as CASSPRTSGRIADTQYF.

The chain combines TRBV29-1 with TRBJ1-2; tentatively, D is TRBD1 (5 bases). The V gene's germline CDR1 is SQVTM and CDR2 ANQGSEA. CDR3 length: 13 amino acids. V dropped 6 bases and J dropped 2 bases, with 13 bases sitting between them. CDR3 sequence reads: CSVAPTENYGYTF. Here the CDR3 DNA reads TGCAGCGTGGCTCCGACAGAGAACTATGGCTACACCTTC.

J is TRBJ2-2 and V is TRBV4-1; no firm D call. Germline V lookup: CDR1 MGHRA, CDR2 YSYEKL. Trimming shortened V by 1 base and J by 5 bases, and 11 bases separated the two germline ends. The CDR3 has 15 residues. The CDR3 DNA reads TGCGCCAGCAGCCAAGCTTTGGTGGGAACCGGGGAGCTGTTTTTT. Amino acids: CASSQALVGTGELFF.

The V gene is TRBV5-4, the J gene TRBJ2-7; D not resolved. Trimming removed 0 bases at V and 1 base at J, with 8 bases between. The CDR3 spans 14 residues. Germline V CDR1 and CDR2: SGHNT, YYREEE (reference sequence). In DNA, the CDR3 is TGTGCCAGCAGCTTGGTAGGGAATTCCTACGAGCAGTACTTC. Amino acids: CASSLVGNSYEQYF.

The chain is built from TRBV7-3 and TRBJ2-7, with 8 bases fitting TRBD2. Germline V gene sequence: CDR1 SGHTA, CDR2 FQGTGA. This CDR3 is built from 15 residues. The V gene end was trimmed by 5 bases and the J gene end by 1 base; junction bases not matched to a gene: 7. As DNA, the CDR3 is TGTGCCAGCAGCCCAGGGCTAGCGGGTTCCTACGAGCAGTACTTC. This sequence encodes CASSPGLAGSYEQYF.

The rearrangement uses TRBV2 and TRBJ2-5; the D is unclear. The ends were cut back, 8 bases at V and 1 base at J, with 17 bases in the middle. The CDR3 spans 15 residues. Germline lookup yields CDR1 SNHLY and CDR2 FYNNEI. The CDR3 DNA is TGTGCCAGCGCCACGGCCAGCAGCAGCCAAGAGACCCAGTACTTC. It codes for CASATASSSQETQYF.

This sequence joins TRBV4-1 and TRBJ2-1; maybe TRBD1 (6 bases). Germline V gene sequence: CDR1 MGHRA, CDR2 YSYEKL. The CDR3 covers 19 residues. V lost 0 bases and J lost 0, with 18 bases in between. The CDR3 protein is CASSQDKPGVSSSYNEQFF. As DNA, the CDR3 is TGCGCCAGCAGCCAAGATAAGCCAGGGGTGTCGAGCTCCTACAATGAGCAGTTCTTC.

V usage is TRBV19 and J usage is TRBJ1-5; maybe TRBD1 (6 bases). Germline-derived CDR1 and CDR2 are LNHDA and SQIVND (reference sequence). Deletions cut 6 bases from V and 7 bases from J, with 13 bases between. The CDR3 sequence is 13 residues long. The DNA of the CDR3 is TGTGCCAGTAGACTAGGGGGGGGCCAGCCCCAGCATTTT. As protein: CASRLGGGQPQHF. The whole variable domain, filled in from reference TRBV19 and TRBJ1-5, reads DGGITQSPKYLFRKEGQNVTLSCEQNLNHDAMYWYRQDPGQGLRLIYYSQIVNDFQKGDIAEGYSVSREKKESFPLTVTSAQKNPTAFYLCASRLGGGQPQHFGDGTRLSIL.

V gene TRBV29-1 combines with J gene TRBJ1-3; tentatively, D is TRBD1 (5 bases). Trimming took off 3 bases at V and 9 bases at J, with 15 bases between the two ends. The CDR3 totals 13 residues. The germline CDR1 and CDR2 sequences are SQVTM and ANQGSEA. CDR3 sequence: CSVDGGVESTIYF. As DNA, the CDR3 is TGCAGCGTTGACGGGGGAGTCGAAAGCACCATATATTTT.

This sequence joins TRBV7-2 and TRBJ1-2, with TRBD1 matching 9 bases. The V gene end was trimmed by 5 bases and the J gene end by 5 bases; junction bases not matched to a gene: 6. The CDR3 length is 14 residues. From germline, CDR1 is SGHTA and CDR2 FQGNSA. The chain's CDR3 is CASSPDRGNYGYTF. CDR3 bases: TGTGCCAGCAGCCCCGACAGGGGGAATTATGGCTACACCTTC.

This clone was picked up a small number of times. The genes are TRBV29-1 and TRBJ1-1, with TRBD1 as a possible D gene (5 bases). In germline, CDR1 is SQVTM, CDR2 ANQGSEA. The CDR3 has 13 residues. V lost 4 bases and J 0 bases, leaving 9 bases between the germline ends. The DNA for the CDR3 is TGCAGCGTTGTAGGCAGGGTGAACACTGAAGCTTTCTTT. Amino acids: CSVVGRVNTEAFF.

The chain carries TRBV7-9 and TRBJ2-6; possible D gene TRBD1, 6 bases. V was shortened by 4 bases and J by 2 bases, with 9 bases between the two germline ends. Germline assignment: CDR1 SEHNR and CDR2 FQNEAQ (reference sequence). This CDR3 is 15 amino acids long. CDR3 loop: CASSSYRAGANVLTF. In DNA, the CDR3 is TGTGCCAGCAGCTCCTACAGGGCTGGGGCCAACGTCCTGACTTTC.

CDR3 region: CASSLGQADEKLFF. The CDR3 DNA reads as TGCGCCAGCAGCCTGGGACAGGCGGATGAAAAACTGTTTTTT. The chain recombines TRBV5-1 with TRBJ1-4; the match to TRBD1 covers 8 bases. This CDR3 region has 14 residues. Germline lookup yields CDR1 SGHRS and CDR2 YFSETQ. V dropped 4 bases and J dropped 6; count of bases not matched to a gene: 5.

This clone was observed a few times. The chain recombines TRBV6-1 with TRBJ1-5; D is unclear. The CDR3 spans 15 residues. Germline V lookup: CDR1 MNHNS, CDR2 SASEGT. V lost 7 bases, J lost 6 bases, and 19 bases lay in between. The DNA of the CDR3 is TGTGCCAGCATCTTTTCAGGAACCGCTGGTCAGCCCCAGCATTTT. It yields the protein CASIFSGTAGQPQHF.

Turning to this clone: This sample includes further DNA sequences coding for the same CDR3. This rearrangement joins TRBV7-9 to TRBJ2-7; 9 bases match TRBD2. CDR1 is SEHNR and CDR2 is FQNEAQ in the germline V gene (reference sequence). The CDR3 is 15 residues long. J gave up 5 bases and V 1 base, and 6 bases lay outside the gene matches. The CDR3 region has the DNA TGTGCCAGCAGCTTAGGCTTAGCGGGAGTAAACGAGCAGTACTTC. Translating it yields CASSLGLAGVNEQYF.